This T cell receptor (beta chain) is drawn from a study of T cells after yellow fever vaccination. Study overall: Some fractions had low cell numbers, and these were prepared with SMART-Seq v4 Ultra Low Input.

This clonotype was detected only a few times. Its antigen is unknown. TCRdb re-called the 5' RACE reads through MiXCR, storing one row per CDR3 protein. Seen here are 250,000 to 400,000 distinct CDR3 sequences, 3.5% to 4.5% observed once, and the top ten hold roughly a fifth. V was clipped by 7 bases and J by 2 bases, with 9 bases between them. Germline-derived CDR1 and CDR2 are SGHTA and FQGNSA. This CDR3 comprises 14 residues. Regarding the study as a whole: Only a minor proportion of clonotypes was detected across both CD4 and CD8 compartments. The study re-detected most primary-vaccination clones after the booster (approximately 96% CD4, 85% to 90% CD8).

This receptor was identified in a man aged 18 to 35 who received the YFV17D yellow fever vaccine. The chain joins TRBV7-2 to TRBJ2-6; D remains unclear. This material consisted of PBMCs, taken 15 days after the yellow fever booster vaccination. This CDR3 is CASIRATGANVLTF. The CDR3 nucleotides are TGTGCCAGCATCCGGGCTACTGGGGCCAACGTCCTGACTTTC.